This T cell receptor (beta chain) was recorded in a study of beta chain features in type 1 diabetes. Expressed TCRB transcripts were sequenced, since all the RNA that had been isolated was reverse transcribed. Profiling relied on immunoSEQ multiplex PCR, and the TCRdb table lists in-frame clones only, not all of them. The sample shows 130,000 or so clones, 9% to 10% of them seen only once. The CDR3 spans 14 residues. V shed 2 bases and J shed 5 bases, with 13 bases lying between them. From germline, CDR1 is SGHRS and CDR2 YFSETQ. This clone was seen a few times. The receptor was isolated from a woman in her 40s in good health. Sample: central memory CD4+ T cells from blood. The rearrangement links TRBV5-1 to TRBJ2-5; tentatively, D is TRBD2 (6 bases). The CDR3 region is CASSFGPAGETQYF. CDR3 in DNA: TGCGCCAGCAGCTTTGGCCCTGCGGGGGAGACCCAGTACTTC.